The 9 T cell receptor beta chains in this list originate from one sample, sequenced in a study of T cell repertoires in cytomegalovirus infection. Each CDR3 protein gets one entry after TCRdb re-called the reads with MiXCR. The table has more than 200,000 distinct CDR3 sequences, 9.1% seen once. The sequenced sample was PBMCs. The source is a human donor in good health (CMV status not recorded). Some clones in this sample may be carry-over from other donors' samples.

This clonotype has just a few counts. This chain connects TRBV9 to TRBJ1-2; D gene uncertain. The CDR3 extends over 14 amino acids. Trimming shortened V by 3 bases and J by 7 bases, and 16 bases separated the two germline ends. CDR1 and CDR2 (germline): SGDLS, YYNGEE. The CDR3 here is CASSDRSSSGGYTF. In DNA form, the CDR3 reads TGTGCCAGCAGCGACCGGAGCAGTTCGGGTGGCTACACCTTC. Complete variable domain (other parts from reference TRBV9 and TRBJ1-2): DSGVTQTPKHLITATGQRVTLRCSPRSGDLSVYWYQQSLDQGLQFLIQYYNGEERAKGNILERFSAQQFPDLHSELNLSSLELGDSALYFCASSDRSSSGGYTFGSGTRLTVV.

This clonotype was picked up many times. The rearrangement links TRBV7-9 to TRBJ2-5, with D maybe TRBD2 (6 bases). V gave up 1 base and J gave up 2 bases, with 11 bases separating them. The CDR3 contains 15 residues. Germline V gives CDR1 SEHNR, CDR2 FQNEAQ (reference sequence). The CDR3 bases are TGTGCCAGCAGCTTAGGTGCGGGACTTCAAGAGACCCAGTACTTC. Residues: CASSLGAGLQETQYF.

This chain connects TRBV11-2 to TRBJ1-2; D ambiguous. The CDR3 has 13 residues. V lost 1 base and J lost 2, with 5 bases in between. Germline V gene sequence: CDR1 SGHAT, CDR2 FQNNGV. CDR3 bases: TGTGCCAGCAGCTTAGGGTTCAACTATGGCTACACCTTC. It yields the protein CASSLGFNYGYTF.

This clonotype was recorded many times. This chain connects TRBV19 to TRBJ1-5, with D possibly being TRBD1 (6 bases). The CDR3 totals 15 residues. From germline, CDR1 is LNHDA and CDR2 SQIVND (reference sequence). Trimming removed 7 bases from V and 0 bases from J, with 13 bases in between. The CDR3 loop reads CASIPRGHSNQPQHF. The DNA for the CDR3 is TGTGCCAGTATTCCGAGGGGACATAGCAATCAGCCCCAGCATTTT.

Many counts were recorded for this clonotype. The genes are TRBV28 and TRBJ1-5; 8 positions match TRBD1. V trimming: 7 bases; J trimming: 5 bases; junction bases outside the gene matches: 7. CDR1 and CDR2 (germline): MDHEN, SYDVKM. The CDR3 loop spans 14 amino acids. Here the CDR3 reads CASNQDRVDQPQHF. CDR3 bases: TGTGCCAGCAACCAGGACAGGGTAGATCAGCCCCAGCATTTT. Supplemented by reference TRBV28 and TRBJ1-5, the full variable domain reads DVKVTQSSRYLVKRTGEKVFLECVQDMDHENMFWYRQDPGLGLRLIYFSYDVKMKEKGDIPEGYSVSREKKERFSLILESASTNQTSMYLCASNQDRVDQPQHFGDGTRLSIL.

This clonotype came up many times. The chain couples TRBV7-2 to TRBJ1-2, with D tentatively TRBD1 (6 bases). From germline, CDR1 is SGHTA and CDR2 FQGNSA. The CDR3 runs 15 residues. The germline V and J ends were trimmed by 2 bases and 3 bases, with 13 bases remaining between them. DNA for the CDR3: TGTGCCAGCAGCTTATTTGGACAGACCGACTATGGCTACACCTTC. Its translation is CASSLFGQTDYGYTF.

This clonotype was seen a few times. CDR3 amino acids: CASSLEYPNTEAFF. CDR3 coding DNA: TGTGCCAGCAGCTTAGAGTATCCGAACACTGAAGCTTTCTTT. The chain links TRBV7-9 to TRBJ1-1; no definite D call. Deletions cut 1 base from V and 1 base from J, with 7 bases between. CDR3 size: 14 residues. Germline CDR1 SEHNR, CDR2 FQNEAQ (reference sequence).

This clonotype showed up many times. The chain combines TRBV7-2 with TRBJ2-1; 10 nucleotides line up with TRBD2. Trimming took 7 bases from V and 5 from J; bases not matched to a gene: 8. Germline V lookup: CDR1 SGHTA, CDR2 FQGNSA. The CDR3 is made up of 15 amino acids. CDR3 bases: TGTGCCAGCAAGGTAGCGGGGGGATCTAACAATGAGCAGTTCTTC. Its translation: CASKVAGGSNNEQFF. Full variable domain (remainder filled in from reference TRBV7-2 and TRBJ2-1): GAGVSQSPSNKVTEKGKDVELRCDPISGHTALYWYRQSLGQGLEFLIYFQGNSAPDKSGLPSDRFSAERTGGSVSTLTIQRTQQEDSAVYLCASKVAGGSNNEQFFGPGTRLTVL.

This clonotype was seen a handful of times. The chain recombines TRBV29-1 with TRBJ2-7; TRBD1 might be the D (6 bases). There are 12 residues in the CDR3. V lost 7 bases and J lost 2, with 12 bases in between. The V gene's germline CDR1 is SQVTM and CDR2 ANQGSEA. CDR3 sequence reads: CSGARGPYEQYF. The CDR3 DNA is TGCAGCGGGGCCAGGGGACCCTACGAGCAGTACTTC.